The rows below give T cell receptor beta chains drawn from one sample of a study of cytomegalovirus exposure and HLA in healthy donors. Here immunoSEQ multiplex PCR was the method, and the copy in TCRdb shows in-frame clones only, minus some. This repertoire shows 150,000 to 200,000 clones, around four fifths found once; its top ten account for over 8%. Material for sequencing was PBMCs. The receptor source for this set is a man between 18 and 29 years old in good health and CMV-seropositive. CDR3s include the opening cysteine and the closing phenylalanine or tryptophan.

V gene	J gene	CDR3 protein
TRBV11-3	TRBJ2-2	CASSFAEGGTGELFF
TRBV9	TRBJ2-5	CASSPGLAGETQYF
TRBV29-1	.	CSVEVSQSSSYEQYF
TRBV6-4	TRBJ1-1	CASSDPGGRAAFF
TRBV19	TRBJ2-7	CASSIGQGNGQYF
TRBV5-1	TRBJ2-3	CASSGGTGKEDTQYF
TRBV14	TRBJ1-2	CASSQEPRGYPF
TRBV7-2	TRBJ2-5	CATSRGEETQYF
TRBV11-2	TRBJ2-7	CASSGRGGSEHEQYF
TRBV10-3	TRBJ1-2	CAISARGSGYGYTF
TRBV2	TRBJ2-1	CAARPLSGRAGEQFF
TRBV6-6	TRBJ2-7	CASSYEDRAIPYEQYF
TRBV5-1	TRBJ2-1	CASSNGSLLNEQFF
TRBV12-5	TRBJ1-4	CASGTGDTSYEKLFF
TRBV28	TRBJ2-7	CASSLPLPGQGAKVQYF
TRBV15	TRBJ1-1	CATSRLQGNTEAFF
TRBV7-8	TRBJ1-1	CASTMDRLNTEAFF
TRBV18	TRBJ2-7	CASSPQTGGVSYEQYF
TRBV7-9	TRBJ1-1	CASSRRGVGGDEAFF
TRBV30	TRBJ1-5	CAWTREGNQPQHF
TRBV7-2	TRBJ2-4	CASSTILAAGNIQYF
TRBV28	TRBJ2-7	CASSPGTSDIYEQYF
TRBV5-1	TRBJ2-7	CASSRDGGNDPREQYF
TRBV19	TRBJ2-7	CASSRDSGPGGYEQYF